These T cell receptor beta chains were read from a single sample in a study of blood T cell repertoires in COVID-19. The method was immunoSEQ multiplex PCR; TCRdb's version includes in-frame clones alone and lacks a portion of them. In the table there are approximately 300,000 clones, 65% to 85% of which are singletons. Sequenced: peripheral blood. Source of these receptors: a person aged 70 to 80 with COVID-19, enrolled during active disease. The CDR3 runs from the conserved cysteine through the conserved F or W. A D gene is named only where the DNA matches it firmly. A row's size may be missing; if present it is once, few, many or a size class.

V gene	D gene	clone size	J gene	CDR3 protein	CDR3 DNA
TRBV9	-	-	TRBJ1-2	CASSVVSGGINYGYTF	TGTGCCAGCAGCGTAGTATCCGGAGGGATAAACTATGGCTACACCTTC
TRBV2	-	-	TRBJ1-2	CASTADSGYTF	TGTGCCAGCACCGCGGACAGCGGCTACACCTTC
TRBV18	TRBD2	-	TRBJ2-1	CASSPLRGDHNEQFF	TGTGCCAGCTCACCCCTCCGGGGGGACCACAATGAGCAGTTCTTC
TRBV4-1	TRBD1	few	TRBJ1-4	CASSQEQGNTNEKLFF	TGCGCCAGCAGCCAAGAACAGGGGAATACAAATGAAAAACTGTTTTTT
TRBV20-1	-	-	TRBJ1-2	CSASRTGDKKIAYGYTF	TGCAGTGCTAGTCGGACTGGGGACAAAAAGATAGCGTATGGCTACACCTTC
TRBV27	-	-	TRBJ1-5	CASSPYSNQPQHF	TGTGCCAGCAGCCCCTATAGCAATCAGCCCCAGCATTTT
TRBV5-1	TRBD2	-	TRBJ2-4	CASSPLKMTSVNIQYF	TGCGCCAGCAGCCCCCTGAAAATGACTAGCGTGAACATTCAGTACTTC
TRBV11-2	TRBD2	once	TRBJ2-3	CASSLSKKTAGGPQYF	TGTGCCAGCAGCCTATCCAAGAAAACAGCGGGGGGGCCCCAGTATTTT
TRBV6-2/TRBV6-3	-	-	TRBJ2-7	CASSYSTTRGEQYF	TGTGCCAGCAGTTACTCCACCACAAGAGGAGAGCAGTACTTC
TRBV5-1	TRBD1	-	TRBJ1-2	CASGTGGNYGYTF	TGCGCCAGCGGGACAGGGGGCAACTATGGCTACACCTTC
TRBV5-4	-	-	TRBJ1-2	CASSFPRYGYTF	TGTGCCAGCAGCTTCCCTCGGTATGGCTACACCTTC
TRBV19	TRBD1	-	TRBJ1-5	CASSTGGGGNQPQHF	TGTGCCAGTAGTACAGGGGGCGGTGGCAATCAGCCCCAGCATTTT
TRBV29-1	TRBD2	-	TRBJ2-5	CSAGSGGETQYF	TGCAGCGCCGGTAGCGGGGGCGAGACCCAGTACTTC
TRBV6-2/TRBV6-3	-	-	TRBJ1-4	CASSYNGQKRHF	TGTGCCAGCAGTTACAATGGACAGAAAAGGCATTTT
TRBV27	TRBD1	once	TRBJ1-1	CASSPTTTGAEAFF	TGTGCCAGCAGCCCAACGACAACAGGGGCTGAAGCTTTCTTT
TRBV7-9	-	-	TRBJ2-5	CASFARGGQETQYF	TGTGCCAGCTTCGCGAGAGGGGGTCAAGAGACCCAGTACTTC
TRBV11-3	TRBD1	-	TRBJ2-2	CASSSGQGGTGELFF	TGTGCCAGCAGCAGCGGACAGGGGGGTACCGGGGAGCTGTTTTTT
TRBV6-5	-	few	TRBJ1-1	CASSYSEGWGTEAFF	TGTGCCAGCAGTTACTCAGAGGGTTGGGGCACTGAAGCTTTCTTT
TRBV7-9	TRBD1	-	TRBJ2-1	CASSSLADRGNEQFF	TGTGCCAGCAGCTCCCTCGCGGACAGGGGGAATGAGCAGTTCTTC
TRBV28	-	once	TRBJ1-5	CAIEGRRNQPQHF	TGTGCCATAGAGGGGAGGCGCAATCAGCCCCAGCATTTT
TRBV4-3	TRBD2	-	TRBJ2-1	CASSQESPSGSSYNEQFF	TGCGCCAGCAGCCAAGAATCCCCTAGCGGAAGCTCCTACAATGAGCAGTTCTTC
TRBV5-1	TRBD2	-	TRBJ2-1	CASSLIGTRVYNEQFF	TGCGCCAGCAGCTTGATTGGGACTAGAGTATACAATGAGCAGTTCTTC
TRBV7-9	TRBD2	-	TRBJ2-5	CASSSSEMVAGVETQYF	TGTGCCAGCAGCTCCTCCGAGATGGTAGCGGGAGTAGAGACCCAGTACTTC
TRBV27	TRBD1	-	TRBJ2-1	CASSSPAGGVEQFF	TGTGCCAGCAGTTCCCCCGCAGGGGGCGTCGAGCAGTTCTTC
TRBV27	-	-	TRBJ1-2	CASSISPGLNYGYTF	TGTGCCAGCAGCATATCTCCAGGCCTCAACTATGGCTACACCTTC
TRBV6-1	-	-	TRBJ1-3	CASSERSQGGNTIYF	TGTGCCAGCAGTGAACGTTCCCAGGGTGGAAACACCATATATTTT
TRBV6-5	-	-	TRBJ1-1	CASSYRMGGNTEAFF	TGTGCCAGCAGTTACCGTATGGGAGGGAACACTGAAGCTTTCTTT
TRBV5-1	TRBD1	-	TRBJ1-2	CASSIETGLQGYTF	TGCGCCAGCAGCATCGAGACAGGGCTCCAAGGCTACACCTTC
TRBV5-4	-	-	TRBJ2-1	CASSTSSYSYNEQFF	TGTGCCAGCAGCACCTCTAGCTACTCCTACAATGAGCAGTTCTTC
TRBV7-3	TRBD1	-	TRBJ1-2	CASSPDRGAFDGYTF	TGTGCCAGCAGCCCCGACAGGGGCGCTTTTGATGGCTACACCTTC
TRBV28	-	-	TRBJ1-3	CASSLTDGSGNTIYF	TGTGCCAGCAGTTTAACAGATGGCTCTGGAAACACCATATATTTT
TRBV11-1	-	-	TRBJ1-3	CASSLGGRRGNTIYF	TGTGCCAGCAGCTTAGGAGGCAGAAGAGGAAACACCATATATTTT